This entry concerns a single T cell receptor (beta chain). Its matching antigen is unknown. This entry belongs to a study of blood T cells in healthy people across ages. With a J-beta primer mix and a sample-barcoded 5' primer, a second PCR ran about 7 to 12 cycles. TCRdb reprocessed the 5' RACE reads via MiXCR and lists one record per CDR3 protein. The top ten hold just over 8.5% of the sample, which has under 700,000 distinct CDR3 sequences, 24% seen once. Germline assignment: CDR1 SEHNR and CDR2 FQNEAQ (reference sequence). The CDR3 sequence is 11 residues long. Trimming pared 5 bases from V and 11 bases from J, leaving 10 bases between. Caucasian, healthy and from Russia, the donors were aged between about 6 and 100. Around 10 milliliters of peripheral blood were drawn from each donor. Notes on the study in general: More naive CD4+ cells and higher diversity marked long-lived donors relative to aged donors.

The same sample was also studied in work on T cells of mothers and their children.

J is TRBJ1-5 and V is TRBV7-9; D gene unclear. Sequenced input: blood. This clonotype was obtained from a boy aged 10-17 years in good health. CDR3 sequence: CASSSSDTQHF. CDR3 DNA sequence: TGTGCCAGCAGCAGCAGTGATACCCAGCATTTT.